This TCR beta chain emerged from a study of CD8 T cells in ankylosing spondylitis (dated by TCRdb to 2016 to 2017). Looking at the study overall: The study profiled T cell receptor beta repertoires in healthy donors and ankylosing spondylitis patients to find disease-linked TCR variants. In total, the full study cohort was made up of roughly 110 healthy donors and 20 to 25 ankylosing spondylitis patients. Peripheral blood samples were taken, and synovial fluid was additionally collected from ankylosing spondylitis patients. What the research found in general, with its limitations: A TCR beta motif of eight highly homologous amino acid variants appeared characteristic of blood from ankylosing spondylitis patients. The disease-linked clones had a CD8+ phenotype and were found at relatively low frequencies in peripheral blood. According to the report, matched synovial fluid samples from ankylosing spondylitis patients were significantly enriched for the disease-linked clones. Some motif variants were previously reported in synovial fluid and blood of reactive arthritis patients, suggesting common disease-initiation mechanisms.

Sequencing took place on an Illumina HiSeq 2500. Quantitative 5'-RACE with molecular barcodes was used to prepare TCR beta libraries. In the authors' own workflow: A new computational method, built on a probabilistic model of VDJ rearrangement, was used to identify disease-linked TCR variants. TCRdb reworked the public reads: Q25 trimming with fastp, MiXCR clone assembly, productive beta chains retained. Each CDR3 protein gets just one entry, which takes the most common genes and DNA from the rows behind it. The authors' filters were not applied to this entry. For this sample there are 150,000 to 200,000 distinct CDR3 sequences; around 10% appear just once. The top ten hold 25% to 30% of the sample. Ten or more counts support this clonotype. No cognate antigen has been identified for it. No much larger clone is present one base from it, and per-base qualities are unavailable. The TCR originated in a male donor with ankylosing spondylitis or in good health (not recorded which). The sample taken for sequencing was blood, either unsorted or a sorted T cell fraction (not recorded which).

The nucleotide sequence reads as follows: TGTGCCAGCAGTTGGGACAGCACCTACGAGCAGTACTTC. This encodes CASSWDSTYEQYF. The chain is assembled from TRBV2 and TRBJ2-7; the central 7 bases match TRBD1. CDR3 length: 13 amino acids, cysteine to phenylalanine. Here the CDR3 DNA is all that survives: 39 bases in frame from base 1. Germline trimming: 5 bases from V, 2 bases from J; junction bases outside gene matches: 3. Via the germline V gene, CDR1 is SNHLY and CDR2 FYNNEI.